This TCR beta chain was retrieved from a study of cytomegalovirus exposure and HLA in healthy donors. The ends were cut back, 2 bases at V and 0 bases at J, with 11 bases in the middle. This CDR3 spans 15 amino acids. Germline assignment: CDR1 MNHEY and CDR2 SVGAGI. Primers included in the PCR were 60 Vbeta and 13 Jbeta primers. Assay used: immunoSEQ multiplex PCR; TCRdb lists only in-frame clones, some missing. The sample lists about 140,000 clones; about 74% were seen once. V gene TRBV6-5 combines with J gene TRBJ2-7; D is perhaps TRBD2 (5 bases). The sample consisted of PBMCs. The sequence came from a woman in her thirties or forties in good health and CMV-seronegative. CDR3 coding DNA: TGTGCCAGCAGTTACCGTGATGACTACTCCTACGAGCAGTACTTC. It yields the protein CASSYRDDYSYEQYF.